What follows is one T cell receptor beta chain and its context. Profiling relied on immunoSEQ multiplex PCR, and the TCRdb table lists in-frame clones only, not all of them. The sample has approximately 130,000 clones, 89% seen once; the top ten hold 40%. Trimming cost V 8 bases and J 2 bases; bases outside gene matches: 12. Germline-derived CDR1 and CDR2 are SGHTA and FQGNSA. The CDR3 runs 16 residues. This specimen comes from a study of control samples from healthy donors and cancer patients. The chain has TRBV7-2 and TRBJ1-2; TRBD1 aligns across 9 bases. The clonotype comes from a man in his fifties or sixties in good health. Sequencing was done on a sample of blood. The CDR3 is CASWDTGGAWNYGYTF. In DNA form, the CDR3 reads TGTGCCAGCTGGGATACAGGGGGCGCTTGGAACTATGGCTACACCTTC.